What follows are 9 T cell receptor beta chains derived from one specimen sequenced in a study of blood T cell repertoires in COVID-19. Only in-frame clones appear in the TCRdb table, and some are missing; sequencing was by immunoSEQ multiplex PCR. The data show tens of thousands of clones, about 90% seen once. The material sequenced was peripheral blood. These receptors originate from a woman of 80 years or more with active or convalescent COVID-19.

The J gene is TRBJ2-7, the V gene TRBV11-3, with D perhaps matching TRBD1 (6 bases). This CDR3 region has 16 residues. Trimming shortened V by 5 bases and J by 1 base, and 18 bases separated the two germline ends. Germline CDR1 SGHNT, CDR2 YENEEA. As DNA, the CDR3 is TGTGCCAGCAGCCCCGCGGGCCAGGGGAAATCCTACGAGCAGTACTTC. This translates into CASSPAGQGKSYEQYF.

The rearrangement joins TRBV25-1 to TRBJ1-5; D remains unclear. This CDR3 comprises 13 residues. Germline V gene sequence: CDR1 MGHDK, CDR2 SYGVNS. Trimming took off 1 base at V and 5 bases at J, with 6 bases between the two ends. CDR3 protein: CASSESGYQPQHF. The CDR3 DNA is TGTGCCAGCAGTGAATCCGGTTATCAGCCCCAGCATTTT. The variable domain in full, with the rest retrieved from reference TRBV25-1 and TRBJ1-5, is EADIYQTPRYLVIGTGKKITLECSQTMGHDKMYWYQQDPGMELHLIHYSYGVNSTEKGDLSSESTVSRIRTEHFPLTLESARPSHTSQYLCASSESGYQPQHFGDGTRLSIL.

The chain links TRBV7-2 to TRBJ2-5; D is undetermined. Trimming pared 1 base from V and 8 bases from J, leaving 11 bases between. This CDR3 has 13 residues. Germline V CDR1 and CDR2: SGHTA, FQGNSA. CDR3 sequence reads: CASSLGWQSTQYF. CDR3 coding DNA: TGTGCCAGCAGCTTAGGGTGGCAGTCTACCCAGTACTTC.

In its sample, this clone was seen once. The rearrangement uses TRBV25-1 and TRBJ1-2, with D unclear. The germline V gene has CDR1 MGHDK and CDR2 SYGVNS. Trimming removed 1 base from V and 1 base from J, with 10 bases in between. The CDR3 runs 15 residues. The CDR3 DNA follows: TGTGCCAGCAGTGAATTCGGCGGGTTTAACTATGGCTACACCTTC. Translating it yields CASSEFGGFNYGYTF.

The CDR3 region has the DNA TGTGCCAGCAGTAGAAGGACTAGCGGAAGCCAAGAGACCCAGTACTTC. Translation gives CASSRRTSGSQETQYF. The V call is TRBV11-2, the J call TRBJ2-5; 10 nucleotides agree with TRBD2. The CDR3 length is 16 residues. The ends lost 6 bases at V and 1 base at J; junction bases unmatched: 8. Germline V gives CDR1 SGHAT, CDR2 FQNNGV.

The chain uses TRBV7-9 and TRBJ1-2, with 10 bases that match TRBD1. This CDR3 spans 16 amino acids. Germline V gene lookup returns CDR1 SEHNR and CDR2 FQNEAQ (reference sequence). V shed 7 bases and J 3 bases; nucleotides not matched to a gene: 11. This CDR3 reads CASTQGTGDWDYGYTF. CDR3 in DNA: TGTGCCAGCACCCAGGGGACAGGGGATTGGGACTATGGCTACACCTTC.

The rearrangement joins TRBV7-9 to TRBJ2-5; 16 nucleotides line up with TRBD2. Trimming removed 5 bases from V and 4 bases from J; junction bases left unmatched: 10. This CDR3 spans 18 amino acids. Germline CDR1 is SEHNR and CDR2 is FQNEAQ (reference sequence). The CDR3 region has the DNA TGTGCCAGCAGCCCCGGGACTAGCGGGAGGGCTGACGGAGAGACCCAGTACTTC. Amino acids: CASSPGTSGRADGETQYF.

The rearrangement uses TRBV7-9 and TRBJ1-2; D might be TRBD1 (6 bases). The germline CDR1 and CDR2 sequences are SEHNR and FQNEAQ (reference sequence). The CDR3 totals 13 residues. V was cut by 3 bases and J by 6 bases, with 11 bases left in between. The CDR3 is CASSFDRLDGYTF. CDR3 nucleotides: TGTGCCAGCAGCTTCGACAGGTTGGATGGCTACACCTTC.

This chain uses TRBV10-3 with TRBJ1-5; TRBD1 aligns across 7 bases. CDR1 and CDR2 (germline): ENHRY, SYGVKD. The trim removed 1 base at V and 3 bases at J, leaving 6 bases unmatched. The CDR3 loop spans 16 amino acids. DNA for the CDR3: TGTGCCATCAGTGAGTGGGGGACAGTCAACAATCAGCCCCAGCATTTT. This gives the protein CAISEWGTVNNQPQHF.